This T cell receptor (beta chain) is from a study of T-cell reconstitution after alpha-beta-depleted transplantation in children. Unique molecular identifiers were used in preparing the TCRbeta library. TCRdb processed the PCR reads anew with MiXCR; each CDR3 protein has one entry. In the table there are some 490,000 distinct CDR3 sequences, about 12% of which are singletons. The CDR3 is 13 amino acids. Deletions cut 9 bases from V and 3 bases from J, with 14 bases between. This chain links TRBV12-3 or TRBV12-4 with TRBJ2-5; D may be TRBD2 (6 bases). Sequences were derived from PBMCs from the stem cell graft donor, sampled from the stem cell graft. The source of this sequence is a human donor who donated a stem cell graft to a child with combined immunodeficiency. CDR3 bases: TGTGCCAGTTACGGGGGAAATGAAGAGACCCAGTACTTC. This translates into CASYGGNEETQYF.